The source of this T cell receptor beta chain is a study of PD-L1 blockade in urothelial cancer (dated by TCRdb to the late 2010s). Notes on the research overall: Every patient began therapy at some point between 2013 and 2015 and was given atezolizumab 1,200 mg intravenously every 3 weeks. Twenty-five of 29 patients were males with bladder-origin urothelial cancer, and about 65% of the 29 reported a prior smoking history. An ECOG performance status of 0 or 1 was recorded for the patients, and 0 to 3 prior chemotherapy regimens had been received by the patients. Blood samples were analyzed 3 weeks after the start of treatment (second dose) and 6 weeks after the start of treatment. Blood samples yielded a median of roughly 140,000 T cells and some 80,000 unique TCRs, with median clonality roughly 0.082. The study was an exploratory multi-omic analysis of somatic, immune and clinical correlates of response to PD-L1 blockade with atezolizumab in urothelial cancer. TCR sequencing covered pretreatment tumor samples and matched, serially collected peripheral blood taken before and after atezolizumab treatment. Durable clinical benefit was defined as progression-free survival longer than 6 months, and TCR features were also tested against progression-free and overall survival. Whole exome sequencing and RNA sequencing of pretreatment tumors were performed alongside TCR sequencing in the same patients. Several patients achieved durable clinical benefit and about 19 did not. Pretreatment blood TCR-seq was available for about 28 patients, at least one posttreatment blood collection was obtained for some 25 patients, and tumor TCR-seq was available for some 25 patients.

Each PCR received spiked-in synthetic TCR analog templates so that absolute template abundance could be estimated from read counts. The immunoSEQ assay was used to amplify TCRbeta CDR3 regions from genomic DNA with bias-controlled V and J gene primers. Rearranged TCRbeta segments were sequenced at approximately 20X coverage. On the authors' methods: Sequencing errors were corrected by clustering and CDR3s were annotated against IMGT to assign V, D and J genes. Only productive TCRbeta rearrangements were used in downstream analyses, excluding out-of-frame or stop-codon sequences. To compute clonality, Shannon entropy was normalized by the log of the number of unique productive sequences and then subtracted from one. Fisher's exact test with Benjamini-Hochberg correction, at a threshold of adjusted p below 0.01, was used to find clones that differed between time points or between blood and tumor. The table was pulled from immuneACCESS by TCRdb, which kept in-frame rearrangements only. Such tables lose some clones; where checked, under half of the loss comes from unresolved V genes, and the rest has no known cause. That table gives V, J and clone size, and the DNA gave D and trimming. This sample lists around 57,000 clones; roughly 77% were detected once. Clones ranked in the top ten supply around 1.6% of the sample.

The intended sense of this specimen's time point label: pretreatment peripheral blood. The cohort comprised around 31 patients with locally advanced or metastatic urothelial carcinoma treated at Memorial Sloan Kettering on a trial protocol. Peripheral blood mononuclear cells were collected pretreatment and during treatment, with between 1 and 8 total time points per patient. The Qiagen DNeasy Blood extraction kit was used to purify genomic DNA from total PBMCs and tumor samples. Collected pretreatment and during treatment, PBMCs were isolated and stored as previously described. Spanning cysteine to phenylalanine, the CDR3 consists of 18 amino acids. Only the CDR3 DNA stays, 54 bases, in frame from base 1. V lost 7 bases and J lost 0 bases, and the count of bases not matched to a germline gene is 15. Via the germline V gene, CDR1 is ENHRY and CDR2 SYGVKD. General conclusions and limits of the study: Improved progression-free and overall survival was associated with having pretreatment peripheral blood TCR clonality below the median. Because the sample size was small (n ≈ 27) and many exploratory analyses were performed, the results are intended to be hypothesis-generating. Greater expansion of tumor-associated TCR clones in peripheral blood 3 weeks after the start of treatment was observed in patients with durable benefit (n of about 20, p = 0.022).

Turning to this clone: Which antigen it targets is not known. The sample holds no much larger clone one base away, and base qualities are not on file.

Sequences were derived from PBMCs, sampled around atezolizumab (anti-PD-L1) treatment. The chain joins TRBV10-3 to TRBJ1-2; 9 central nucleotides agree with TRBD1. The receptor comes from an older man with urothelial cancer. This receptor carries the CDR3 CAITADRGPTSANYGYTF. The DNA is TGTGCCATCACCGCGGACAGGGGCCCTACCTCAGCTAACTATGGCTACACCTTC.